This T cell receptor (beta chain) comes out of a study of control samples from healthy donors and cancer patients. CDR3 length equals 13 residues. Germline CDR1 reads MNHEY; CDR2 reads SVGEGT. Trimming took 5 bases from V and 2 from J, leaving 6 bases between them. TCRdb's table, derived via immunoSEQ multiplex PCR, lists solely in-frame clones and lacks some. The sample has about 12,000 clones, roughly 95% seen once. V is TRBV6-2 or TRBV6-3 and J is TRBJ2-2, with no clear D. Sequences were obtained from PBMCs. The receptor comes from a man in his 70s with head and neck cancer. CDR3 coding DNA: TGTGCCAGCAGTACCCCAAACACCGGGGAGCTGTTTTTT. Translating it yields CASSTPNTGELFF.